This is a list of T cell receptor beta chains from one sample in a study of technical replicates of blood from a handful of donors. The assay was immunoSEQ multiplex PCR, and TCRdb's table has in-frame clones only and misses some. Found here are tens of thousands of clones, around nine tenths of them singletons; the top ten hold just under 0.25%. The source material was T cells isolated from PBMCs. All receptors derive from a human donor in good health. Each CDR3 is given with its conserved first and last residue. The order of the fields is D gene, V gene, clone size, J gene, CDR3 protein, CDR3 DNA. The D gene is left open where the match is weak. Size is stated for part of the rows, as once, few or many counts, or as a class when the clone is expanded.

TRBD2,TRBV6-5,-,TRBJ2-1,CASSYGRGEQFF,TGTGCCAGCAGTTACGGGCGGGGGGAGCAGTTCTTC
-,TRBV18,-,TRBJ1-3,CASSSAGNTIYF,TGTGCCAGCTCCAGCGCAGGAAACACCATATATTTT
TRBD2,TRBV7-8,-,TRBJ2-5,CASSLRPLLAGLKETQYF,TGTGCCAGCAGCTTACGTCCATTGCTAGCGGGGTTAAAAGAGACCCAGTACTTC
-,TRBV15,-,TRBJ1-3,CATSRKSQGPGNTIYF,TGTGCCACCAGCAGAAAAAGTCAGGGGCCTGGAAACACCATATATTTT
-,TRBV27,-,TRBJ2-2,CASRDFTNTGELFF,TGTGCCAGCCGGGACTTTACGAACACCGGGGAGCTGTTTTTT
TRBD1,TRBV18,-,TRBJ2-7,CASSHPDRAGSYEQYF,TGTGCCAGCTCACACCCGGACAGGGCAGGATCCTACGAGCAGTACTTC
TRBD1,TRBV23-1,-,TRBJ1-1,CASSHPGTGTAGGTFF,TGCGCCAGCAGTCACCCCGGGACAGGGACTGCTGGAGGGACTTTCTTT
TRBD1,TRBV5-6,-,TRBJ1-2,CASSLAGDRVLAF,TGTGCCAGCAGCTTGGCCGGGGACAGGGTCCTCGCCTTC
-,TRBV10-3,-,TRBJ1-5,CAISEPSLNQPQHF,TGTGCCATCAGTGAGCCGAGCCTAAATCAGCCCCAGCATTTT
-,TRBV5-1,once,TRBJ1-1,CASSLMVETEAFF,TGCGCCAGCAGCTTGATGGTAGAAACTGAAGCTTTCTTT
-,TRBV29-1,-,TRBJ1-2,CSVVRESNYGYTF,TGCAGCGTTGTGAGAGAATCTAACTATGGCTACACCTTC
-,TRBV5-1,-,TRBJ1-3,CASSLPAGATSGNTIYF,TGCGCCAGCAGCTTGCCCGCAGGGGCAACCTCTGGAAACACCATATATTTT
-,TRBV12-5,-,TRBJ2-2,CASGLGGNTGELFF,TGTGCTAGTGGTTTGGGCGGGAACACCGGGGAGCTGTTTTTT
-,TRBV18,-,TRBJ1-1,CASSLVGGSTEAFF,TGTGCCAGCTCACTCGTGGGGGGGAGCACTGAAGCTTTCTTT
TRBD2,TRBV12-5,-,TRBJ2-2,CASGLLAGANTGELFF,TGTGCTAGTGGTTTGCTAGCGGGCGCGAACACCGGGGAGCTGTTTTTT
-,TRBV10-3,-,TRBJ1-2,CAINNLGGSYGYTF,TGTGCCATCAACAATCTAGGGGGTTCCTATGGCTACACCTTC